The clone carrying this T cell receptor beta chain was seen only once. The antigen remains unidentified. These data originate in a study of memory CD4+ T cells and cytomegalovirus serostatus. Study outcomes and limitations: A US-trained random forest predicted CMV serostatus with median AUC 0.91.

This CDR3 region has 17 residues. Germline V gives CDR1 SNHLY, CDR2 FYNNEI. V was pared by 5 bases and J by 1 base, with 8 bases of the junction left unmatched. In the source study's methods: After removing out-of-frame reads, approximately 2.2 million distinct TCRbeta sequences remained. The method was immunoSEQ multiplex PCR; TCRdb's version includes in-frame clones alone and lacks a portion of them. That table is the source of V, J and clone size, and D and trimming were worked out from the DNA. The table lists about 50,000 clones, 78% of them singletons. Single viable CD3+CD4+CD8-CD45RO+ cells were sorted as the memory CD4+ T cells. Serostatus was set by detecting CMV pp150, pp28, p38, p52 IgG. Total CD4+ T cells were enriched by CD4 positive selection.

This chain uses TRBV2 with TRBJ2-7, with 13 positions matching TRBD2. Specimen: memory CD4+ T cells from blood. This receptor was taken from an adult in good health and CMV-seronegative. The DNA of the CDR3 is TGTGCCAGCAGTACTAGCGGGAGGGCCTGGTCGTCCTACGAGCAGTACTTC. It is translated as CASSTSGRAWSSYEQYF.